This T cell receptor beta chain is from a study of blood T cells in healthy people across ages. Study as a whole: The capture of about one barcoded beta molecule per two T cells was achieved by template switching. Findings of the study overall: Unknown CMV status may confound age-related changes in expanded clones.

This clonotype showed up just a few times. The antigen remains undetermined. The people who gave samples were healthy Caucasians from Russia, aged roughly 6 to 90. Primed by a sample-barcoded 5' primer and a J-beta primer mix, a second PCR proceeded for about 7 to 11 cycles. One entry per CDR3 protein, called by TCRdb with MiXCR from the 5' RACE reads. The sample includes roughly 1,700,000 distinct CDR3 sequences, roughly 27% of them seen just once. V shed 6 bases, J shed 9 bases, and the junction held 12 bases outside the gene matches. The length of the CDR3 is 15 residues. The clonotype comes from a woman in her 30s in good health. V usage is TRBV12-3 or TRBV12-4 and J usage is TRBJ2-1; 9 bases align to TRBD1. Sequencing was carried out using blood. The CDR3: CASSPWDREGSEQFF. Written as DNA, the CDR3 is TGTGCCAGCAGCCCTTGGGACAGGGAAGGGTCTGAGCAGTTCTTC.